This T cell receptor (beta chain) was sequenced in a study of cytomegalovirus exposure and HLA in healthy donors. Whole-study results and caveats: The Asian-associated ancestry cluster reportedly had fewer N-insertions than the approximately 630-donor mean in a later analysis. Per a prior analysis, the majority of TCR beta V segments were productive roughly 87% or roughly 30% of the time. Under in vitro conditions, three CMV-associated chains were confirmed as specific for CMV antigens. The likely explanation for a cluster of highly shared sequence variants was sequencing artifact.

This clone was counted between two and nine times. Its antigen remains unidentified. Trimming took off 7 bases at V and 4 bases at J, with 10 bases between the two ends. Per the germline V gene, CDR1 is SNHLY and CDR2 is FYNNEI. CDR3 length: 12 amino acids. The PCR used 60 Vbeta and 13 Jbeta primers. TCRdb's table, derived via immunoSEQ multiplex PCR, lists solely in-frame clones and lacks some. The sample shows about 140,000 clones, 66% of them seen only once. The chain couples TRBV2 to TRBJ1-1; possibly TRBD1 for D (5 bases). The sequencing input was PBMCs. The origin of this receptor is a woman aged 55 to 70 in good health and CMV-seronegative. The CDR3 here is CASNVGLTEAFF. The CDR3, as DNA: TGTGCCAGCAACGTGGGGCTCACTGAAGCTTTCTTT.